The clone carrying this TCR beta chain was seen a handful of times. With constant-segment primers, 5'RACE yielded cDNA libraries of TCR alpha and TCR beta that carried sample barcodes and UMIs. From the 5' RACE reads, TCRdb called clonotypes with MiXCR, one entry per CDR3 protein. The sample holds 550,000 to 700,000 distinct CDR3 sequences, 15% to 20% seen once. This specimen comes from a study of T-cell memory formation after mild COVID-19. V was clipped by 6 bases and J by 2 bases; unmatched bases: 7. The CDR3 is 15 amino acids. This receptor was identified in an adult woman who had mild COVID-19 (a few samples of this study predate the infection). Cell type and time point are not known. The chain couples TRBV12-3 or TRBV12-4 to TRBJ2-3; 8 bases are shared with TRBD2. The source material was PBMCs or a T cell subset sorted from them (not recorded which). CDR3 region: CASSPLAELTDTQYF. CDR3 coding DNA: TGTGCCAGCAGCCCACTAGCGGAGCTCACAGATACGCAGTATTTT.